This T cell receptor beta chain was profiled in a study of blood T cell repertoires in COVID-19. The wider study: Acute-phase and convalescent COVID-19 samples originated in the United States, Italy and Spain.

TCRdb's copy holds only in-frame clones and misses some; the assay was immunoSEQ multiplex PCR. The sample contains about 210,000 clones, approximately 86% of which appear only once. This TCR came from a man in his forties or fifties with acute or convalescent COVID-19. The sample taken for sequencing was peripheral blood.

The CDR3 reads CASSTRTGLNYGYTF. CDR3 coding DNA: TGTGCCAGCAGTACCCGGACAGGGCTTAACTATGGCTACACCTTC. The chain employs TRBV27 and TRBJ1-2; TRBD1 matches 8 bases. The trim removed 5 bases at V and 1 base at J, leaving 6 bases unmatched. Germline CDR1 MNHEY, CDR2 SMNVEV (reference sequence). There are 15 residues in the CDR3.